This note documents a single TCR beta chain sequence. This receptor's antigen is unknown. No much larger clonotype is one base removed from it; base qualities were not supplied. RNA was extracted using the RNeasy kit, and about 0.45 to 1 microgram was reverse transcribed with random hexamers. The immunoSEQ multiplex PCR assay, covering 54 Vbeta and 13 Jbeta segments, was used to amplify TCR beta CDR3 regions. To correct PCR amplification bias, a synthetic template baseline was used for both primer optimization and computational correction. Per the authors' processing: Reads were annotated to V, D and J genes per IMGT and analyzed with immunoSEQ Analyzer, keeping only productive sequences. To calculate clonality, Shannon entropy was normalized by log2 of the number of productive unique sequences and then subtracted from one. Public and private clones were assessed among the 100 most prevalent clones of each patient and control. Clones were defined as Susac-specific when absent from the healthy and MS cohorts, from about 970 published viral clones and from other ImmuneACCESS disease sequences. The public reads were run again by TCRdb, first through fastp at Q25 and then through MiXCR, and only productive beta chains were kept. Every CDR3 protein is listed once, alongside the most common genes and DNA of its rows. The V and J calls, along with clone size, are taken from TCRdb and not from the paper's own processing. Here the sample has 100,000 to 150,000 distinct CDR3 sequences; more than 80% occur a single time. Roughly 0.32% of the sample is held by the ten biggest clonotypes.

These data belong to a study of CD8 T cells in Susac syndrome (dated by TCRdb to between 2018 and 2020). Regarding the complete study: The study used repertoire sequencing to test whether antigen drove CD8+ T cell activation and differentiation in Susac syndrome. The study compared CD8+ T cell repertoire clonality among 12 healthy donors, roughly 14 Susac syndrome patients and some 16 multiple sclerosis patients.

Points the paper makes about the study in general: The TCR sequencing and HLA analysis was acknowledged to have included a relatively small number of individuals.

Taken from the germline V gene, the CDR1 and CDR2 loops are SGHRS and YFSETQ. Counted from cysteine to phenylalanine, this CDR3 has 15 amino acids. Just CDR3 DNA is preserved here, 45 bases in frame from base 1. V is cut back by 4 bases and J by 0 bases, with 7 bases in the junction unmatched. High-throughput TCR beta sequencing profiled peripheral blood CD8+ and CD4+ T cells from healthy donors, Susac syndrome patients and multiple sclerosis patients. The multiple sclerosis controls were treatment-naive patients whose relapsing-remitting disease, either stable or active, fulfilled the revised McDonald criteria. Bulk CD8+ and CD4+ T cells were purified by magnetic negative isolation, while CD8+ TEMRA cells were enriched using FACS. Blood was collected in EDTA tubes and processed within 24 hours, with PBMCs isolated through density gradient centrifugation. PBMCs intended for TCR sequencing were cryopreserved in liquid nitrogen and thawed later in a water bath at 37 degrees C. A purity of at least 90% was achieved for sorted or isolated CD4+, CD8+ and CD8+ TEMRA cells.

This chain joins TRBV5-1 to TRBJ2-7, and 7 junction bases match TRBD1. The receptor was isolated from a human donor with multiple sclerosis. Sequenced: CD8+ T cells from PBMCs. The sequenced DNA is TGCGCCAGCAGCGCCACCGGGACAGCCTCCTACGAGCAGTACTTC. The translation is CASSATGTASYEQYF.